This record looks at one TCR beta chain sequence and its context. This clonotype has ten or more counts. The specificity of this receptor is unknown. No base quality values were provided; no much bigger clone lies one nucleotide off. The data derive from a study of T-cell reconstitution after alpha-beta-depleted transplantation in children (TCRdb year 2016). Turning to the overall study: The study quantitatively tracked T-cell immune reconstitution after TCRalphabeta/CD19-depleted allogeneic hematopoietic cell transplantation in children using TCR repertoire profiling. Overall study outcomes, separate from this receptor: The apparently early recovery of alphabetaT-cell counts about two months after transplant reportedly depended on only several hundred rapidly expanded clones that came from non-depleted graft cells. Hyperexpanded clone frequencies declined over subsequent months; after one year, T-cell counts and TCRbeta diversity were mostly attributed to newly produced T cells. In some patients, high TCRbeta diversity at day 60 was attributed to recipient T cells and intrathymic progenitors that had survived conditioning.

The CDR3 measures 14 amino acids from cysteine to phenylalanine. The DNA shown is the 42-base CDR3, in frame from base 1. Deletion took 2 bases off V and 2 bases off J, with a span of 10 bases between the germline ends. The germline V gene (reference sequence) sets CDR1 to DFQATT and CDR2 to SNEGSKA. The library was prepared using PCR. These reads were obtained on an Illumina HiSeq 2500. To normalize quantification of the TCRbeta repertoire, the TCR libraries were built with molecular barcoding that relied on unique molecular identifiers. TCRdb took the public reads, trimmed them with fastp at Q25, ran MiXCR for clone calling and kept in-frame beta chains. Identical CDR3 proteins give one entry, which carries the most common genes and DNA. Here the sample has about 70,000 distinct CDR3 sequences; about 11% occur a single time. Over 10% of the sample goes to the ten largest clones. The treatment or condition label, read with the paper, signifies: allogeneic hematopoietic cell transplantation with graft depleted of TCRalphabeta T cells and CD19 B cells. TCRalphabeta/CD19-depleted allogeneic hematopoietic cell grafts were given to the transplant recipients, all of whom were children.

The TCR originated in a boy younger than 18 with acute myeloid leukemia, due to receive a stem cell transplant. The chain was built from TRBV20-1 and TRBJ1-5; the D gene is possibly TRBD1, with 5 bases matching. Specimen: PBMCs, collected before TCRalphabeta/CD19-depleted stem cell transplant. The DNA reads TGCAGTGCTAGATGGGGACCGGGCAATCAGCCCCAGCATTTT. Translated, it gives CSARWGPGNQPQHF.